This TCR beta chain appears in the sequencing data of a study of blood T cell repertoires in COVID-19. As for the study in general: The origin of the acute and convalescent COVID-19 samples was the United States, Italy and Spain. Nucleic acid was either cDNA or gDNA, and it came from T cells, B-cell-depleted T cells, or PBMCs.

Enrolment of Seattle patients took place during active infection, and they were followed longitudinally. The trim removed 4 bases at V and 2 bases at J, leaving 9 bases unmatched. Germline V lookup: CDR1 SGHRS, CDR2 YFSETQ. The CDR3 totals 16 residues. Original analysis: The authors estimated nucleated cell counts from reference gene primer amplification. Here immunoSEQ multiplex PCR was the method, and the copy in TCRdb shows in-frame clones only, minus some. The D gene and trimming were derived from the DNA, and the V and J assignments and clone size from that table. The table has about 260,000 clones, 91% seen once.

This TCR came from a young adult with COVID-19, enrolled during active disease. V usage is TRBV5-1 and J usage is TRBJ2-3, with 8 bases aligning to TRBD1. The sample was peripheral blood. DNA for the CDR3: TGCGCCAGCAGCCCCGGACAGGGTCCGTCCACAGATACGCAGTATTTT. Its translation: CASSPGQGPSTDTQYF.